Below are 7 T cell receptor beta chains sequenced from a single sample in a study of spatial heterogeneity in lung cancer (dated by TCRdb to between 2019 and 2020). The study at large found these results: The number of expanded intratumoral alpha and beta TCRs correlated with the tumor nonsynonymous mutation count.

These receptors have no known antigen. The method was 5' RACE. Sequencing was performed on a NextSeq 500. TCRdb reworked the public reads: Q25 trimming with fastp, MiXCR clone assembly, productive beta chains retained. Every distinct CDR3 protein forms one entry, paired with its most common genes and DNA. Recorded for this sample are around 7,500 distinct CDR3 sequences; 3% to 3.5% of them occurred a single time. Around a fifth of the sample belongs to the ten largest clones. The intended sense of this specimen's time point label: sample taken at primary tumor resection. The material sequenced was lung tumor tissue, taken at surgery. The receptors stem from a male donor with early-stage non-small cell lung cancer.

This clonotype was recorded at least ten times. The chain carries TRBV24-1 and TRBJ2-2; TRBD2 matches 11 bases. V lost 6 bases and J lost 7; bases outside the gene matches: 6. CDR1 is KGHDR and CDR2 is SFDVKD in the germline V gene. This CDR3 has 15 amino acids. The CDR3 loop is CATSSLAGGSGELFF. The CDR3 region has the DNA TGTGCCACCAGTAGCCTAGCGGGAGGAAGCGGGGAGCTGTTTTTT.

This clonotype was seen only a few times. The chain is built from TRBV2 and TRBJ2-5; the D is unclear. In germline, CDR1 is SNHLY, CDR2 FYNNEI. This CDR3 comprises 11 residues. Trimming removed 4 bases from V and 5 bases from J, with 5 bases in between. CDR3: CASSAVETQYF. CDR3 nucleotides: TGTGCCAGCAGTGCTGTGGAGACCCAGTACTTC.

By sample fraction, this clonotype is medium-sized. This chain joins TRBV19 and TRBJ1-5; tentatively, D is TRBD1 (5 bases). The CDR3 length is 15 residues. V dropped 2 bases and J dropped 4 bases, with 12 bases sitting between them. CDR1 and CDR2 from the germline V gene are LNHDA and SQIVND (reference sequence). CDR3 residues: CASSIQQAGNQPQHF. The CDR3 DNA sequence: TGTGCCAGTAGTATACAACAGGCGGGGAATCAGCCCCAGCATTTT.

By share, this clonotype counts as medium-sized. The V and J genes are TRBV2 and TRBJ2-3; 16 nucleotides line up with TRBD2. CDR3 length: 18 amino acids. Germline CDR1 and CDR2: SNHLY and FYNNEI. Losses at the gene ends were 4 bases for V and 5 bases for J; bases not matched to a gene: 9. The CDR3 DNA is TGTGCCAGCAGTGTCGGGACTAGCGGGGGGGCCAACGGAGATACGCAGTATTTT. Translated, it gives CASSVGTSGGANGDTQYF.

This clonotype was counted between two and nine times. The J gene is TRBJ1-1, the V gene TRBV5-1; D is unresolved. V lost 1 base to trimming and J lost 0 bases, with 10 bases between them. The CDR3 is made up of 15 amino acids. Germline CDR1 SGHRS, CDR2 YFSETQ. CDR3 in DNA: TGCGCCAGCAGCTTGCAATCAGGCATGAACACTGAAGCTTTCTTT. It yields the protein CASSLQSGMNTEAFF.

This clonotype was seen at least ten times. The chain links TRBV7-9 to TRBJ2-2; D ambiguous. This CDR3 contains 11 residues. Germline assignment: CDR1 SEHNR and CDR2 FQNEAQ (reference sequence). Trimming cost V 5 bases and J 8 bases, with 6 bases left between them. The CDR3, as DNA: TGTGCCAGCAGCCTTGCTGGGGAGCTGTTTTTT. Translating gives CASSLAGELFF.

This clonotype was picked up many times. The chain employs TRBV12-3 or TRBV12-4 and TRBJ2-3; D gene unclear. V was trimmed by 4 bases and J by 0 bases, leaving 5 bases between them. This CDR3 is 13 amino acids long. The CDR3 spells CASSSGSTDTQYF. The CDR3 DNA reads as TGTGCCAGCAGTTCCGGGAGCACAGATACGCAGTATTTT.